These 9 T cell receptor beta chains were all obtained from the same sample, sequenced in a study of T-cell reconstitution after alpha-beta-depleted transplantation in children. Unique molecular identifiers were incorporated into the prepared TCRbeta library. Using its own MiXCR run on the PCR reads, TCRdb lists one record per CDR3 protein. Of 600,000 to 700,000 distinct CDR3 sequences listed, approximately 15% were seen once; the top ten hold about 1.1%. Sequenced material: PBMCs from the stem cell graft donor, taken from the stem cell graft. The receptors were gathered from a human donor who donated a stem cell graft to a child with acute myeloid leukemia.

This chain uses TRBV7-2 with TRBJ2-7; the D gene is possibly TRBD1 (5 bases). V was clipped by 3 bases and J by 0 bases, with 12 bases between them. The CDR3 runs to 15 residues. The V gene's germline CDR1 is SGHTA and CDR2 FQGNSA. The CDR3 region is CASSLGLLSSYEQYF. In nucleotides, the CDR3 is TGTGCCAGCAGCTTGGGGCTGCTGAGCTCCTACGAGCAGTACTTC.

The V call is TRBV12-3 or TRBV12-4, the J call TRBJ1-2; possible D gene TRBD1, 5 bases. V lost 3 bases to trimming and J lost 4 bases, with 9 bases between them. The CDR3 runs to 13 residues. The CDR3 DNA is TGTGCCAGCAGTTTTAGCAGGGTCTATGGCTACACCTTC. It specifies CASSFSRVYGYTF.

The sample holds a few counts of this clonotype. The chain joins TRBV7-9 to TRBJ1-4; possible D gene TRBD1, 5 bases. The V and J ends lost 4 bases and 0 bases respectively, with 12 bases between them. Germline CDR1 is SEHNR and CDR2 is FQNEAQ (reference sequence). CDR3 length: 16 residues. In DNA form, the CDR3 reads TGTGCCAGCAGCTCTGGACAAGTGACAACTAATGAAAAACTGTTTTTT. Translated, it gives CASSSGQVTTNEKLFF.

This clonotype came up many times. This chain joins TRBV6-5 and TRBJ1-2; a weak D match, TRBD1 (5 bases). With 0 bases removed from V and 3 bases from J, the gap between germline ends came to 11 bases. The germline V gene encodes CDR1 MNHEY and CDR2 SVGAGI. The CDR3 runs 15 residues. As DNA, the CDR3 is TGTGCCAGCAGTTACTCTGAGCGGGGCTACTATGGCTACACCTTC. Translating gives CASSYSERGYYGYTF.

This clonotype was observed at least ten times. The CDR3 loop reads CSADGTPNEQFF. The DNA of the CDR3 is TGCAGCGCCGACGGGACTCCCAATGAGCAGTTCTTC. The chain carries TRBV29-1 and TRBJ2-1, with D tentatively TRBD2 (6 bases). The CDR3 is made up of 12 amino acids. Germline CDR1 reads SQVTM; CDR2 reads ANQGSEA. The ends were cut back, 7 bases at V and 6 bases at J, with 13 bases in the middle.

This clonotype has only a few counts. V usage is TRBV4-3 and J usage is TRBJ2-3; D is undetermined. The V gene lost 1 base and the J gene lost 2 bases, with 13 bases spanning the gap. This CDR3 contains 16 residues. Germline CDR1 reads LGHNA; CDR2 reads YSLEER. CDR3 DNA sequence: TGCGCCAGCAGCCAAGGGGCTTCTCCATTCACAGATACGCAGTATTTT. The encoded protein is CASSQGASPFTDTQYF.

This clonotype was observed many times. The V gene is TRBV20-1, the J gene TRBJ1-1; 11 bases agree with TRBD1. Germline V gene lookup returns CDR1 DFQATT and CDR2 SNEGSKA (reference sequence). The length of the CDR3 is 16 residues. With 5 bases clipped from V and 1 base from J, the junction kept 9 bases outside the gene matches. The CDR3: CSALRTGGIENTEAFF. The CDR3 DNA reads TGCAGTGCTCTCCGGACAGGGGGCATCGAGAACACTGAAGCTTTCTTT.

This clonotype was seen a handful of times. The CDR3 DNA reads TGCGCCAGCAGTGAGTCGAGGCAGGGAAATCATGAGCAGTTCTTC. As protein: CASSESRQGNHEQFF. The chain employs TRBV10-2 and TRBJ2-1, with D perhaps matching TRBD1 (5 bases). This CDR3 contains 15 residues. Germline CDR1 is WSHSY and CDR2 is SAAADI. Trimming took off 0 bases at V and 8 bases at J, with 14 bases between the two ends.

The V gene is TRBV6-2 or TRBV6-3, the J gene TRBJ1-2; TRBD1 might be the D (6 bases). V lost 5 bases to trimming and J lost 2 bases, with 18 bases between them. Germline V CDR1 and CDR2: MNHEY, SVGEGT. The CDR3 has 16 residues. In DNA form, the CDR3 reads TGTGCCAGCAGTCGGGACATCGTGAGGGGAAACTATGGCTACACCTTC. Its translation is CASSRDIVRGNYGYTF.